This T cell receptor (beta chain) came from a study of T cell clonality in common variable immunodeficiency. General observations from the study: CVID subjects shared fewer TCRbeta clones than healthy controls did.

In its sample, this clone was seen many times. Its antigen remains unknown. The CDR3 end falls 3 residues outside the read, so it is completed with the germline J gene. TCRdb keeps only in-frame clones here, not all; method: immunoSEQ multiplex PCR. The specimen gives 25,000 to 35,000 clones without singletons; the ten biggest hold around 4.1%. Donors gave roughly 5 to 8 ml heparinized peripheral whole blood. V shed 6 bases and J 1 base; nucleotides not matched to a gene: 0. From germline, CDR1 is WNHNN and CDR2 SYGVQD (reference sequence). The CDR3 has 13 residues. The sample consisted of peripheral blood mononuclear cells. The TCR comes from a person aged 18 to 69 in good health. This chain uses TRBV10-1 with TRBJ2-3; 8 bases fit TRBD1. The DNA read from the CDR3 is TGCGCCAGCAGGGACAGGGGCACAGATACG. This translates into CASRDRGTDT. The complete CDR3 protein is CASRDRGTDTQYF.